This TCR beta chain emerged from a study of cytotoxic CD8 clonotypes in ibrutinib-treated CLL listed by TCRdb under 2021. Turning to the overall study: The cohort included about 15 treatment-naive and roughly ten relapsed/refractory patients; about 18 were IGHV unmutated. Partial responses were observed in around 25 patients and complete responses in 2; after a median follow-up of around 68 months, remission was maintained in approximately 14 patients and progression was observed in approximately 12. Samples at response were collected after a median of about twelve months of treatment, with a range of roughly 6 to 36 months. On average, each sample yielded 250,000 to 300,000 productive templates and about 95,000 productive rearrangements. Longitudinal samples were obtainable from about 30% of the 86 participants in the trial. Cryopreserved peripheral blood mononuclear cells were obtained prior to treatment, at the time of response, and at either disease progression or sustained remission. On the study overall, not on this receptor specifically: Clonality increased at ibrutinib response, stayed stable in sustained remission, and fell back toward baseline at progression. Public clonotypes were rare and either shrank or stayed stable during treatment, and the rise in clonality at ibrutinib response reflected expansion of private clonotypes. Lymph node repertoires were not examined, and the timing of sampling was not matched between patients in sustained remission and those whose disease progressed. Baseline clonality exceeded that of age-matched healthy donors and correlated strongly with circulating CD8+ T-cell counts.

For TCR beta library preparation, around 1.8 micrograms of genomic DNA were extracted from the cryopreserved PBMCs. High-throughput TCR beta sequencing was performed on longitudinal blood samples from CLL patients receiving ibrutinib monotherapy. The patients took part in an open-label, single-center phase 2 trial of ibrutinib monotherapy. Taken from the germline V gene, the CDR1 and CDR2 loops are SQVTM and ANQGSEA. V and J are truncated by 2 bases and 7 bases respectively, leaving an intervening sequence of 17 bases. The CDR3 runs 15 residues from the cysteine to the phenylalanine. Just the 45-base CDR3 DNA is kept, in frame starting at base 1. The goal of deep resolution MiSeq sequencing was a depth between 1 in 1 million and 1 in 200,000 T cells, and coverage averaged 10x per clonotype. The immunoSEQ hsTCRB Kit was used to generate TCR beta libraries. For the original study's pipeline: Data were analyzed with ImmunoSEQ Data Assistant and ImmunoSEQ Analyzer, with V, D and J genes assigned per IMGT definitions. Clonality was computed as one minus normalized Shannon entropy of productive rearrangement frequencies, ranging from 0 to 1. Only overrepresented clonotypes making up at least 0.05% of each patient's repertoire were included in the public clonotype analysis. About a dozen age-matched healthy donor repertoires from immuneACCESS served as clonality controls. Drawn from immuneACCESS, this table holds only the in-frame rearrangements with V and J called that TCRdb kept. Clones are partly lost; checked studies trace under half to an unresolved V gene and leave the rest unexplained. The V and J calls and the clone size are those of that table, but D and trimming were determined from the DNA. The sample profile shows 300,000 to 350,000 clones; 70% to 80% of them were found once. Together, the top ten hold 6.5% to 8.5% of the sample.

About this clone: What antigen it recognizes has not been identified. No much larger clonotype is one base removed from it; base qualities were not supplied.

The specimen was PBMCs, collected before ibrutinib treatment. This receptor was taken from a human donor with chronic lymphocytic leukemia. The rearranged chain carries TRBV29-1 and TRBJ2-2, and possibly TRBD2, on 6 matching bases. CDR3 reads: CSVERSAGRFGELFF. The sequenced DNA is TGCAGCGTTGAACGCTCGGCAGGGAGGTTCGGGGAGCTGTTTTTT.